Below, 15 T cell receptor beta chains from the same sample are listed, as sequenced in a study of beta chain features in type 1 diabetes (dated by TCRdb to 2017 to 2018). Receptors were amplified or captured by the immunoSEQ multiplex PCR assay. The entire isolated RNA was reverse transcribed using the High Capacity cDNA Reverse Transcription Kit, and thus expressed TCRB transcripts were sequenced. Imported from immuneACCESS, the table was reduced by TCRdb to in-frame sequences with V and J called. These copies leave out some clones; in studies compared against another copy, an unresolved V gene accounts for under half, and the cause of the remainder is not known. The sample contains approximately 400,000 clones, about 16% of them found a single time. Approximately 0.02% of the sample lies in the top ten. The specimen was naive CD4+ T cells from blood. The sample's cell subset or site label is to be understood as: true naive CD4+ T cells. These receptors were taken from a woman aged 18-29 years in good health.

This chain uses TRBV7-8 with TRBJ1-5; maybe TRBD1 (5 bases). CDR1 and CDR2 from the germline V gene are SGHVS and FQNEAQ. CDR3 size: 15 residues. Trimming cost V 3 bases and J 2 bases, with 11 bases left between them. This CDR3 reads CASSFREAGNQPQHF. The CDR3 bases are TGTGCCAGCAGCTTCAGGGAAGCCGGCAATCAGCCCCAGCATTTT.

This clone was detected only a few times. The V gene is TRBV27, the J gene TRBJ2-3, with 14 bases identical to TRBD2. Per germline, CDR1 MNHEY and CDR2 SMNVEV (reference sequence). This CDR3 is built from 19 residues. J was trimmed by 4 bases and V by 6 bases; bases with no gene match: 15. CDR3 sequence reads: CASRPTPTGTSGSADTQYF. For the CDR3, the DNA is TGTGCCAGCAGGCCAACTCCCACCGGGACTAGCGGGAGCGCAGATACGCAGTATTTT.

V and J are TRBV30 and TRBJ2-1; 7 bases are shared with TRBD2. The CDR3 extends over 12 amino acids. CDR1 GTSNPN and CDR2 SVGIG come from the germline V gene (reference sequence). The V segment lost 1 base and the J segment 7 bases; nucleotides outside the gene matches: 1. DNA of the CDR3: TGTGCCTGGAGTGGGGGGGGAAATGAGCAGTTCTTC. It yields the protein CAWSGGGNEQFF.

Only a few counts were recorded for this clone. This chain connects TRBV10-3 to TRBJ2-1; TRBD2 aligns across 11 bases. This CDR3 is 16 amino acids long. V was clipped by 5 bases and J by 9 bases; unmatched bases: 12. The germline gives CDR1 ENHRY, CDR2 SYGVKD. The CDR3 region has the DNA TGTGCCATCAGTCCCCTAGCGGGAGGAATTACAATTGAGCAGTTCTTC. Its translation: CAISPLAGGITIEQFF.

This clone was seen only a few times. The chain couples TRBV30 to TRBJ1-2, with 7 positions matching TRBD1. CDR3 length equals 17 residues. The germline gives CDR1 GTSNPN, CDR2 SVGIG (reference sequence). Trimming cost V 7 bases and J 3 bases; bases outside gene matches: 20. CDR3 amino acids: CASPGGTSTGLDYGYTF. CDR3 sequence (DNA): TGTGCCTCCCCAGGGGGGACCTCTACGGGGTTGGACTATGGCTACACCTTC. The entire variable domain, with the rest obtained from reference TRBV30 and TRBJ1-2, is as follows: SQTIHQWPATLVQPVGSPLSLECTVEGTSNPNLYWYRQAAGRGLQLLFYSVGIGQISSEVPQNLSASRPQDRQFILSSKKLLLSDSGFYLCASPGGTSTGLDYGYTFGSGTRLTVV.

This clone was counted only a few times. The V gene is TRBV4-3, the J gene TRBJ2-7; D might be TRBD1 (6 bases). The V end was cut by 2 bases, the J end by 2 bases, with 10 bases between. This CDR3 has 14 amino acids. Per the germline V gene, CDR1 is LGHNA and CDR2 is YSLEER. CDR3 bases: TGCGCCAGCAGCCAAACGACAGGACCCTACGAGCAGTACTTC. This translates into CASSQTTGPYEQYF.

This clone was seen only a few times. The chain joins TRBV25-1 to TRBJ2-1, with 12 bases fitting TRBD2. There are 16 residues in the CDR3. J lost 8 bases, V lost 5 bases, and 10 bases had no gene match. Germline CDR1 MGHDK, CDR2 SYGVNS. The CDR3 here is CASSPEWLAGGDEQFF. The CDR3 bases are TGTGCCAGCAGTCCAGAATGGCTAGCGGGAGGGGATGAGCAGTTCTTC. Drawing the rest from reference TRBV25-1 and TRBJ2-1, the complete variable domain is EADIYQTPRYLVIGTGKKITLECSQTMGHDKMYWYQQDPGMELHLIHYSYGVNSTEKGDLSSESTVSRIRTEHFPLTLESARPSHTSQYLCASSPEWLAGGDEQFFGPGTRLTVL.

This clone came up a few times. This chain links TRBV5-1 with TRBJ2-5, with D uncertain. Trimming stripped 0 bases from V and 7 bases from J, with 10 bases between. CDR3 length: 13 amino acids. Germline V gene data show CDR1 as SGHRS and CDR2 as YFSETQ. The CDR3 DNA reads TGCGCCAGCAGCTTGGATCGGGTGGGGACCCAGTACTTC. Translation gives CASSLDRVGTQYF.

This clone has just a few counts. Other DNA sequences in the sample encode the same CDR3. This chain links TRBV5-1 with TRBJ2-1, with 11 bases fitting TRBD2. The CDR3 loop spans 16 amino acids. J was trimmed by 1 base and V by 1 base; bases with no gene match: 1. Germline CDR1 and CDR2: SGHRS and YFSETQ. The CDR3 protein is CASSLTSGSSYNEQFF. CDR3 coding DNA: TGCGCCAGCAGCTTGACTAGCGGGAGTTCCTACAATGAGCAGTTCTTC.

J is TRBJ2-5 and V is TRBV18; 8 nucleotides agree with TRBD2. Germline V CDR1 and CDR2: KGHSH, LQKENI. V was pared by 1 base and J by 1 base, with 5 bases of the junction left unmatched. The CDR3 runs 16 residues. This chain's CDR3 is CASSPLAGKSQETQYF. CDR3 nucleotide sequence: TGTGCCAGCTCACCACTAGCGGGGAAATCCCAAGAGACCCAGTACTTC.

The CDR3 DNA is TGCGCCAGCAGCCTCGGGACAGGCGGTAACTATGGCTACACCTTC. Translated: CASSLGTGGNYGYTF. V usage is TRBV4-1 and J usage is TRBJ1-2, with 8 bases aligning to TRBD1. This CDR3 spans 15 amino acids. The V gene end was trimmed by 4 bases and the J gene end by 1 base; junction bases not matched to a gene: 5. Germline V lookup: CDR1 MGHRA, CDR2 YSYEKL.

There are a few counts of this clone. This chain's CDR3 is CSAGRESEQYF. The CDR3 DNA reads TGCAGTGCGGGGCGGGAGAGCGAGCAGTACTTC. The chain employs TRBV20-1 and TRBJ2-7; 7 nucleotides match TRBD2. The germline V gene has CDR1 DFQATT and CDR2 SNEGSKA (reference sequence). V lost 6 bases, J lost 6 bases, and 5 bases stayed unmatched. The CDR3 loop spans 11 amino acids.

The genes are TRBV7-9 and TRBJ2-7; 9 nucleotides match TRBD1. The CDR3 sequence is 15 residues long. The V segment lost 4 bases and the J segment 3 bases; nucleotides outside the gene matches: 7. Germline CDR1 reads SEHNR; CDR2 reads FQNEAQ (reference sequence). This CDR3 reads CASSWSGQGVYEQYF. CDR3 DNA sequence: TGTGCCAGCAGCTGGTCGGGACAGGGAGTCTACGAGCAGTACTTC. Using reference TRBV7-9 and TRBJ2-7 for the parts outside the CDR3, the full variable domain is DTGVSQNPRHKITKRGQNVTFRCDPISEHNRLYWYRQTLGQGPEFLTYFQNEAQLEKSRLLSDRFSAERPKGSFSTLEIQRTEQGDSAMYLCASSWSGQGVYEQYFGPGTRLTVT.

The chain recombines TRBV27 with TRBJ2-7; TRBD1 agrees at 10 bases. This CDR3 is 16 amino acids long. V lost 5 bases and J lost 3; bases outside the gene matches: 10. The germline V gene encodes CDR1 MNHEY and CDR2 SMNVEV (reference sequence). The CDR3 loop is CASSPKWTGGNYEQYF. DNA of the CDR3: TGTGCCAGCAGTCCCAAATGGACAGGGGGTAACTACGAGCAGTACTTC.

The chain employs TRBV30 and TRBJ2-1, with D unresolved. Germline CDR1 GTSNPN, CDR2 SVGIG (reference sequence). CDR3 length equals 15 residues. Trimming cost V 2 bases and J 4 bases, with 15 bases left between them. CDR3 amino acids: CAWSLDSASYNEQFF. Here the CDR3 DNA reads TGTGCCTGGAGTCTAGACTCCGCATCTTACAATGAGCAGTTCTTC.